This T cell receptor beta chain emerged from a study of T cell responses to AZD1222 COVID-19 vaccine. Study findings and constraints: The CD4 TCRs associated with vaccination extended across spike and predominated at 160-218 and 743-854. Increased Spike-specific TCR breadth and depth were observed after two AZD1222 doses. Samples come after the peak T cell response, not at day 14.

A word on this clone: Its antigen is still unknown.

The protocol was immunoSEQ multiplex PCR, while the TCRdb copy is restricted to in-frame clones and leaves out a portion. This sample has 130,000 or so clones, with 80% to 90% found just once. The sample was peripheral blood, taken on day 0 of MenACWY control vaccination. The receptor was derived from an adult in good health.

The CDR3 spells CASSQLDLGFIGEQFF. Here the CDR3 DNA reads TGCGCCAGCAGCCAGCTCGACTTGGGGTTTATTGGGGAGCAGTTCTTC. The rearrangement links TRBV4-1 to TRBJ2-1; the D is unclear. The V gene lost 3 bases and the J gene lost 10 bases, with 22 bases spanning the gap. Germline V gene lookup returns CDR1 MGHRA and CDR2 YSYEKL. CDR3 size: 16 residues.